This T cell receptor beta chain was sequenced during a study of OX40 agonist ivuxolimab in advanced cancers. For the study at large: In this cohort, patients received ivuxolimab, an agonistic anti-OX40 (CD134) antibody. Partial responses were achieved by three patients, of whom one had hepatocellular carcinoma and two had cutaneous melanoma. The study, taken as a whole, reports: CD4+ and CD8+ blood T cells expanded clonally by week 6 at 0.1 to 3.0 mg/kg.

Turning to this clone: Its antigen is unidentified.

Assay used: immunoSEQ multiplex PCR; TCRdb lists only in-frame clones, some missing. This sample has around 65,000 clones, with roughly 87% found just once. The CDR3 extends over 15 amino acids. After removal of 6 bases from V and 3 bases from J, the junction contained 7 bases not matched to a gene. Germline CDR1 reads SNHLY; CDR2 reads FYNNEI. The genes are TRBV2 and TRBJ1-5; 8 bases are shared with TRBD1. The TCR sequence derives from an adult with an advanced solid tumor such as melanoma, head and neck, liver or kidney cancer. This specimen consisted of CD4+ or CD8+ T cells sorted from blood, obtained in a trial of the OX40 agonist ivuxolimab. The CDR3 spells CASRGTGFANQPQHF. DNA for the CDR3: TGTGCCAGCAGGGGGACAGGCTTTGCCAATCAGCCCCAGCATTTT.